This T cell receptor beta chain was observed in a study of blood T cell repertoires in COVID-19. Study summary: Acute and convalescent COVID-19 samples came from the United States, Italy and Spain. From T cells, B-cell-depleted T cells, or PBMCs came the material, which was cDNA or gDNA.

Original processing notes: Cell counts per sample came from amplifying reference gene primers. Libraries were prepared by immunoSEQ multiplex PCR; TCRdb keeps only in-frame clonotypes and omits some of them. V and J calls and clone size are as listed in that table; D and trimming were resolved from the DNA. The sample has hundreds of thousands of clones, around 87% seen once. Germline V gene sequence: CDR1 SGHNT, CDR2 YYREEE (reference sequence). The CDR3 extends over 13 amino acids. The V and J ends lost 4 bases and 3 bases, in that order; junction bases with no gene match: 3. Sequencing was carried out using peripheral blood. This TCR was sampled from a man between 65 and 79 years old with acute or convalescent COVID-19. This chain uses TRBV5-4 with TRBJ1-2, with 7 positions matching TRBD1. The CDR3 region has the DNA TGTGCCAGCAGCATTGACAGGGACTATGGCTACACCTTC. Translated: CASSIDRDYGYTF.